This TCR beta chain was obtained from a study of T cells in Graves' hyperthyroidism and ophthalmopathy. Broader study findings: Most thyroid clonotypes expanded above 0.001 appeared in blood too. Ophthalmopathy was identified by the model a median approximately 6.9 months ahead of onset.

The source material, RNA transcripts, was used to amplify TCR beta CDR3 regions. The HTBI primer set was used in a first-round RT-PCR of the TCR CDR3. MiXCR, applied by TCRdb to the multiplex PCR reads, yields one record per CDR3 protein. The table lists around 700,000 distinct CDR3 sequences, roughly a sixth of them singletons, with approximately 15% in the top ten. Each patient was aged 18 to 65 and had newly diagnosed hyperthyroidism of under 2 months' duration. Each diagnosis drew on symptoms, thyroxine, TRAb, thyroid ultrasound and orbital computed tomography findings. Worth noting for this clonotype: Its target is unknown.

Trimming took off 0 bases at V and 5 bases at J, with 17 bases between the two ends. The CDR3 totals 16 residues. Per germline, CDR1 SGHNT and CDR2 YENEEA. Sequenced sample: blood. The rearrangement joins TRBV11-3 to TRBJ2-7; D not resolved. The TCR sequence derives from a woman in her forties or fifties with Graves' hyperthyroidism that later progressed to Graves' ophthalmopathy. Here the CDR3 DNA reads TGTGCCAGCAGCTTAGATCCCCCCGGCAGAATCCACGAGCAGTACTTC. Residues: CASSLDPPGRIHEQYF.